This TCR beta chain was documented in a study of T cell changes during pregnancy in multiple sclerosis. Sequenced by immunoSEQ multiplex PCR; TCRdb stores in-frame clones only, minus some. Of more than 40,000 clones in the sample, approximately 94% were seen once. This CDR3 region has 16 residues. V lost 0 bases and J 1 base, leaving 13 bases between the germline ends. Germline loops: CDR1 SGHRS, CDR2 YFSETQ. This chain connects TRBV5-1 to TRBJ1-1; D unclear. The sequence was collected from a female donor with multiple sclerosis, enrolled in a pregnancy study. The starting material was CD8+ T cells from peripheral blood mononuclear cells, obtained in the first trimester of pregnancy. The CDR3 nucleotides are TGCGCCAGCAGCTTGGTTCCGGCCGAGGCGAACACTGAAGCTTTCTTT. Protein sequence: CASSLVPAEANTEAFF.